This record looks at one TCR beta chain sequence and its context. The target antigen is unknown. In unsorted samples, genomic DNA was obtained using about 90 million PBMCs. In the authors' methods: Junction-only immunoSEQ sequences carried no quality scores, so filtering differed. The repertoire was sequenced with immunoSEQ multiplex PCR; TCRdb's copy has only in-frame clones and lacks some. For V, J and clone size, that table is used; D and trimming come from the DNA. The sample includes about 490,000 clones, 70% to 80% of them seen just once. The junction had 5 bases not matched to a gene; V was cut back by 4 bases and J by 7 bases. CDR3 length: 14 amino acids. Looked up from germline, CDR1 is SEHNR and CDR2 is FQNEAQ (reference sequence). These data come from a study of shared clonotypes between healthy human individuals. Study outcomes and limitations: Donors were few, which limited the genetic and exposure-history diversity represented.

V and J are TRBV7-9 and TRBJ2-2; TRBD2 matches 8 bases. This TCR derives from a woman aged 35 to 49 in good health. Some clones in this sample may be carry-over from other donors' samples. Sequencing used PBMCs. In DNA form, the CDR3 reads TGTGCCAGCAGCTCTAGCGGGCTGAACGGGGAGCTGTTTTTT. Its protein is CASSSSGLNGELFF.